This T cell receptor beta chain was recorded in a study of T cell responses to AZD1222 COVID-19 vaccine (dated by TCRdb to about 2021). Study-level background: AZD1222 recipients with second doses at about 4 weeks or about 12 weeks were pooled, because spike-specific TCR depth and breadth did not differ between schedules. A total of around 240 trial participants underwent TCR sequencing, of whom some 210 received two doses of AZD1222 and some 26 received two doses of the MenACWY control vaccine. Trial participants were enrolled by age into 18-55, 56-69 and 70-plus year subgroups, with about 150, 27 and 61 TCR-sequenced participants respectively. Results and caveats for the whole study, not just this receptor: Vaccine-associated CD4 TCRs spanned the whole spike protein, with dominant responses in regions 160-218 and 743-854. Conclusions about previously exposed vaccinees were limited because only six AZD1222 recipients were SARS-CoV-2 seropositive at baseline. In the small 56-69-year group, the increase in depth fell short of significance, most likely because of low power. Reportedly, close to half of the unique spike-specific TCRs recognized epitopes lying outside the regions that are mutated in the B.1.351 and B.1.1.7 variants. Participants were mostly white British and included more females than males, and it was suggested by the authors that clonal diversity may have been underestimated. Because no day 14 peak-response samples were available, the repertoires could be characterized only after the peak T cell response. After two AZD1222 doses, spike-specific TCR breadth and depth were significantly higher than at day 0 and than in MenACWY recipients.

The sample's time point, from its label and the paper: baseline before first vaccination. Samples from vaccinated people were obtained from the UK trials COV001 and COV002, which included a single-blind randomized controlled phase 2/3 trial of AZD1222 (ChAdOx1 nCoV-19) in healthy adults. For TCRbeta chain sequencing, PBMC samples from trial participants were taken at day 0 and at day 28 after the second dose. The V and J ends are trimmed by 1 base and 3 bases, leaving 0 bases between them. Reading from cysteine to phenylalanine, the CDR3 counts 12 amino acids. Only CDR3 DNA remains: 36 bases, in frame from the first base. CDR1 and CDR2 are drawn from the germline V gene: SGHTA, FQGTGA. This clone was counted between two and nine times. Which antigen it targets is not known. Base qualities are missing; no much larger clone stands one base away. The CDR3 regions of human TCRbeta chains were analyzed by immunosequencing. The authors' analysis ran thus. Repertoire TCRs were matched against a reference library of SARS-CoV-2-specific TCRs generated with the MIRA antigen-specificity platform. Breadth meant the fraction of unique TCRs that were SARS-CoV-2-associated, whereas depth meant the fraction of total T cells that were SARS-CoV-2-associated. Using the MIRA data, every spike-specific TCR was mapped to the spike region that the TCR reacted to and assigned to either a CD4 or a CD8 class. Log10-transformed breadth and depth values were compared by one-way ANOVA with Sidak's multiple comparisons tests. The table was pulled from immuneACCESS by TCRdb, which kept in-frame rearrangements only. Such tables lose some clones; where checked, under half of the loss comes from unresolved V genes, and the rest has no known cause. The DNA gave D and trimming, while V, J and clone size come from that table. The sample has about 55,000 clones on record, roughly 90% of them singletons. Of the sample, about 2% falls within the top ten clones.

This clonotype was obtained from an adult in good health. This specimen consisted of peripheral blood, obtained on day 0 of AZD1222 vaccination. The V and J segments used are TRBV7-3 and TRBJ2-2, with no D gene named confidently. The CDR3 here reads CASSLNTGELFF. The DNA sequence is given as TGTGCCAGCAGCTTAAACACCGGGGAGCTGTTTTTT.